The subject of this entry is one T cell receptor beta chain. Its antigen is unknown. This sample was included in a study of T-cell memory formation after mild COVID-19. At the level of the study: Clustering of TCRs was largely donor specific. General observations from the study: Clones contracting over day 15 to 85 were CD4/CD8 balanced, with later expanders leaning CD4+. Memory cells collected pre-infection included some clones that later responded, suggesting cross-reactive memory joined.

Sample barcodes and UMIs were carried by the TCR alpha and TCR beta cDNA libraries that 5'RACE generated with constant-segment primers. Via MiXCR, TCRdb re-called the 5' RACE reads, giving one row per CDR3 protein. The table includes about half a million distinct CDR3 sequences, about 20% detected once. V gave up 4 bases and J gave up 4 bases, with 7 bases separating them. The CDR3 length is 13 residues. This TCR came from an adult woman who had mild COVID-19 (a few samples of this study predate the infection). Cell type and time point are not known. The rearrangement links TRBV12-3 or TRBV12-4 to TRBJ2-2; no clear D. The sample consisted of PBMCs or a T cell subset sorted from them (not recorded which). CDR3 region: CASSYEVTGELFF. In nucleotides, the CDR3 is TGTGCCAGCAGTTATGAGGTCACCGGGGAGCTGTTTTTT.